This TCR beta chain was identified in a study of T cells in tumors after PD-1 blockade. In the study overall: Either cemiplimab 350 mg every 2 weeks or pembrolizumab 200 mg every 3 weeks was given. During anti-PD-1 treatment, some patients continued daily vismodegib 150 mg. Peripheral blood samples averaged approximately 35,000 unique clonotypes and about 110,000 templates.

General study points: Peripheral recruitment is suggested, as some novel exhausted tumor clones were in pre-treatment blood.

Some clones are missing from TCRdb's copy, which holds only in-frame ones; the method was immunoSEQ multiplex PCR. Among 15,000 to 20,000 clones listed, 65% to 85% were seen once. The CDR3 is made up of 17 amino acids. Germline lookup yields CDR1 SGHNT and CDR2 YENEEA. J lost 7 bases, V lost 2 bases, and 6 bases had no gene match. Regarding this clone: Its specificity is unknown.

The chain has TRBV11-3 and TRBJ2-1, with 15 bases fitting TRBD2. The sequence was obtained from a human donor with advanced basal cell or squamous cell carcinoma (not recorded which). The sequenced sample was PBMCs, obtained after anti-PD-1 therapy. CDR3 sequence reads: CASSLYGLAGGGNEQFF. The DNA of the CDR3 is TGTGCCAGCAGCTTATATGGACTAGCGGGAGGGGGGAATGAGCAGTTCTTC. The whole variable domain, remainder taken from reference TRBV11-3 and TRBJ2-1, is EAGVVQSPRYKIIEKKQPVAFWCNPISGHNTLYWYLQNLGQGPELLIRYENEEAVDDSQLPKDRFSAERLKGVDSTLKIQPAELGDSAVYLCASSLYGLAGGGNEQFFGPGTRLTVL.